Following are 2 T cell receptor beta chains from one sample sequenced in a study of regulatory T cells. Whole-study results and caveats: Hydrophobic residues at CDR3 positions 6 and 7 were enriched in conventional CD4+ T cells of CD3G-deficient patients.

For these receptors, no antigen is known. The primer mix had 52 TRBV and 13 TRBJ primers. TCRdb keeps only in-frame clones here, not all; method: immunoSEQ multiplex PCR. The profile shows 30,000 to 40,000 clones, 89% of them singletons. Sequencing used conventional CD4+ T cells sorted from blood. These receptor sequences come from a person aged 18-29 years with CD3G deficiency.

This clone was observed a few times. This rearrangement joins TRBV28 to TRBJ1-5; TRBD1 matches 8 bases. J lost 6 bases, V lost 6 bases, and 10 bases had no gene match. This CDR3 comprises 15 residues. Germline V gene lookup returns CDR1 MDHEN and CDR2 SYDVKM. For the CDR3, the DNA is TGTGCCAGCAGCCCATCGACAGGGGAGAGTCAGCCCCAGCATTTT. Protein product: CASSPSTGESQPQHF.

The chain joins TRBV27 to TRBJ2-2; D ambiguous. Trimming removed 6 bases from V and 5 bases from J, with 13 bases in between. From germline, CDR1 is MNHEY and CDR2 SMNVEV (reference sequence). This CDR3 region has 14 residues. The CDR3 reads CASSILGATGELFF. The DNA for the CDR3 is TGTGCCAGCAGCATTCTAGGAGCGACCGGGGAGCTGTTTTTT.